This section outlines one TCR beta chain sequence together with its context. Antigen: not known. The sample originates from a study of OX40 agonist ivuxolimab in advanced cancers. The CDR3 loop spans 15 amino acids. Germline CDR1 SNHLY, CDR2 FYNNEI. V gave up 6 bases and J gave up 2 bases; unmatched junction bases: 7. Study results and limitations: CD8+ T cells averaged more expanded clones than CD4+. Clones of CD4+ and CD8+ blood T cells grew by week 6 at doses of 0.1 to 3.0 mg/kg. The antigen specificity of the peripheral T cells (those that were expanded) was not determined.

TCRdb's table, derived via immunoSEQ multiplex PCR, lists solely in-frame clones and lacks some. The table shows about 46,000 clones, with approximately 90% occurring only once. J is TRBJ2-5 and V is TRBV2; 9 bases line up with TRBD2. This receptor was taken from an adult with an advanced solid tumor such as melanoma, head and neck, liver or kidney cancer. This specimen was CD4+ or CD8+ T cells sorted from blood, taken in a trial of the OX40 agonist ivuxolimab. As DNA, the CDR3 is TGTGCCAGCAGAAAGCGGGGGGACCCACAAGAGACCCAGTACTTC. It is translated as CASRKRGDPQETQYF.